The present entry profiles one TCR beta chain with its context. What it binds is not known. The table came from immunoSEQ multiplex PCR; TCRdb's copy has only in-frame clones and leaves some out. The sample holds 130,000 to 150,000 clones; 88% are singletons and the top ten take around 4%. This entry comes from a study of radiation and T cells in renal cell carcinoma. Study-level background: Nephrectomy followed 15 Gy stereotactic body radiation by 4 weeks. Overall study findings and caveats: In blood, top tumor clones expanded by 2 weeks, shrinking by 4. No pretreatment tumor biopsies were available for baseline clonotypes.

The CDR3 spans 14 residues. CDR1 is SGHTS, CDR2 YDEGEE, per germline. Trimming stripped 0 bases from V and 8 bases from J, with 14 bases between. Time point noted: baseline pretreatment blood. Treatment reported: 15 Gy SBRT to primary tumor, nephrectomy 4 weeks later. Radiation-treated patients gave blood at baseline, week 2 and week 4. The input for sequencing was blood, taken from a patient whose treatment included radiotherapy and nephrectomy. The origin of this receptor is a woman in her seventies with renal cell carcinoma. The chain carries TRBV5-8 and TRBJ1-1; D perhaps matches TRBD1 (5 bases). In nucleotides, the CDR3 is TGTGCCAGCAGCTTGGTATGGAGGGGTCGAGAAGCTTTCTTT. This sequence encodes CASSLVWRGREAFF.